These T cell receptor beta chains were read from a single sample in a study of blood T cell repertoires in COVID-19. The method was immunoSEQ multiplex PCR; TCRdb's version includes in-frame clones alone and lacks a portion of them. The table includes about 250,000 clones, 88% detected once. The sequenced sample was PBMCs or T cells enriched from blood (not recorded which). These receptors were collected from a woman aged 50 to 60 who had recovered from COVID-19. The CDR3 runs from the conserved cysteine through the conserved F or W. A D gene is named only where the DNA matches it firmly. Not all rows give a size; the values are once, few, many and, for expanded clones, a class.

abundance	j_gene	d_gene	v_gene	CDR3aa	CDR3nt
NA	TRBJ2-2	NA	TRBV6-2/TRBV6-3	CASSYVVGELFF	TGTGCCAGCAGTTACGTCGTCGGGGAGCTGTTTTTT
NA	TRBJ1-2	TRBD1	TRBV7-3	CASSLAVGQGGGYTF	TGTGCCAGCAGCTTAGCCGTAGGACAGGGAGGAGGCTACACCTTC
NA	TRBJ1-4	TRBD1	TRBV5-1	CASSVPGTGDEKLFF	TGCGCCAGCAGCGTACCCGGGACAGGGGATGAAAAACTGTTTTTT
NA	TRBJ2-6	NA	TRBV2	CAKTRDKSSGANVLTF	TGTGCCAAAACCCGGGACAAGAGCTCTGGGGCCAACGTCCTGACTTTC
once	TRBJ2-4	NA	TRBV7-2	CASSSREPNIQYF	TGTGCCAGCAGCAGCCGGGAGCCAAACATTCAGTACTTC
NA	TRBJ1-2	TRBD1	TRBV24-1	CATSDILRTGESVYGYTF	TGTGCCACCAGTGATATCCTCCGGACAGGAGAGAGTGTATATGGCTACACCTTC
NA	TRBJ1-6	NA	TRBV7-9	CASSTQANSPLHF	TGTGCCAGCAGCACCCAAGCTAATTCACCCCTCCACTTT
NA	TRBJ1-2	TRBD1	TRBV11-2	CASSLPGQGNYGYTF	TGTGCCAGCAGCTTACCTGGACAGGGGAACTATGGCTACACCTTC
NA	TRBJ1-1	NA	TRBV30	CAWHPPRQNTEAFF	TGTGCCTGGCACCCCCCCAGGCAGAACACTGAAGCTTTCTTT
NA	TRBJ1-1	NA	TRBV28	CASSYSTGNTEAFF	TGTGCCAGCAGTTATTCGACAGGGAACACTGAAGCTTTCTTT
NA	TRBJ1-2	NA	TRBV12-3/TRBV12-4	CASSPETYGYTF	TGTGCCAGCAGTCCAGAAACCTATGGCTACACCTTC
NA	TRBJ2-7	TRBD2	TRBV7-9	CASSLGTSGSYEQYF	TGTGCCAGCAGCTTAGGGACTAGCGGGAGTTACGAGCAGTACTTC
NA	TRBJ1-2	TRBD1	TRBV7-9	CASSMDRRYGYTF	TGTGCCAGCAGCATGGACAGGCGCTATGGCTACACCTTC
NA	TRBJ1-5	NA	TRBV27	CASSLNRDSNQPQHF	TGTGCCAGCAGTTTAAACAGGGATAGCAATCAGCCCCAGCATTTT
NA	TRBJ2-5	NA	TRBV2	CASSRQPQETQYF	TGTGCCAGCAGTCGACAGCCCCAAGAGACCCAGTACTTC
NA	TRBJ1-1	NA	TRBV7-9	CASSETGKTEAFF	TGTGCCAGCAGCGAGACAGGTAAAACTGAAGCTTTCTTT
NA	TRBJ2-7	NA	TRBV7-2	CASSFDGGFSYEQYF	TGTGCCAGCAGCTTCGACGGGGGTTTTTCCTACGAGCAGTACTTC
NA	TRBJ1-1	NA	TRBV6-5	CASRQGNTEAFF	TGTGCCAGCAGGCAGGGGAACACTGAAGCTTTCTTT
few	TRBJ1-2	NA	TRBV25-1	CASSTGSGYTF	TGTGCCAGCAGTACAGGGTCTGGCTACACCTTC
few	TRBJ1-1	NA	TRBV28	CASSLGGNTEAFF	TGTGCCAGCAGTTTGGGGGGGAACACTGAAGCTTTCTTT
NA	TRBJ1-1	NA	TRBV5-1	CASSSDLGRNTEAFF	TGCGCCAGCAGCTCCGACCTGGGGCGAAACACTGAAGCTTTCTTT
NA	TRBJ1-1	NA	TRBV13	CASSRSRVGMNTEAFF	TGTGCCAGCAGCCGAAGCAGGGTGGGGATGAACACTGAAGCTTTCTTT
NA	TRBJ1-1	NA	TRBV5-1	CASRADMNTEAFF	TGCGCCAGCAGGGCTGACATGAACACTGAAGCTTTCTTT
NA	TRBJ1-2	NA	TRBV4-1	CASSQEREVGEGYTF	TGCGCCAGCAGCCAAGAGAGGGAAGTCGGGGAGGGCTACACCTTC
NA	TRBJ1-2	NA	TRBV12-3/TRBV12-4	CASSLQDYYGYTF	TGTGCCAGCAGTTTACAGGATTACTATGGCTACACCTTC
NA	TRBJ1-5	NA	TRBV6-5	CASSPTLGNQPQHF	TGTGCCAGCAGTCCAACCCTAGGCAATCAGCCCCAGCATTTT
NA	TRBJ2-1	TRBD2	TRBV19	CASTLAGFRSYNEQFF	TGTGCCAGTACCCTAGCGGGATTTAGGTCCTACAATGAGCAGTTCTTC
NA	TRBJ2-5	NA	TRBV7-9	CASSLEGAARQETQYF	TGTGCCAGCAGCTTAGAAGGGGCAGCAAGGCAAGAGACCCAGTACTTC
NA	TRBJ2-5	NA	TRBV11-2	CASSLGVGPETQYF	TGTGCCAGCAGCTTAGGGGTGGGGCCCGAGACCCAGTACTTC
NA	TRBJ1-1	NA	TRBV4-2	CASSQAPRGYDTEAFF	TGTGCCAGCAGCCAAGCCCCCCGGGGATACGATACTGAAGCTTTCTTT
NA	TRBJ1-4	NA	TRBV7-2	CASSSDSVQPVTF	TGTGCCAGCAGCTCAGATTCCGTGCAACCCGTCACCTTT
NA	TRBJ2-7	NA	TRBV24-1	CARVTGPPYEQYF	TGTGCCAGGGTGACAGGTCCCCCCTACGAGCAGTACTTC
NA	TRBJ2-7	NA	TRBV5-4	CASSLGDNYEQYF	TGTGCCAGCAGCTTGGGGGACAACTACGAGCAGTACTTC
NA	TRBJ1-5	NA	TRBV6-2/TRBV6-3	CASSDPGYQPQHF	TGTGCCAGCAGTGACCCAGGGTATCAGCCCCAGCATTTT
NA	TRBJ2-2	NA	TRBV7-2	CASSPPLDTGELFF	TGTGCCAGCAGCCCCCCACTGGACACCGGGGAGCTGTTTTTT
NA	TRBJ2-7	NA	TRBV7-3	CASSLTIQGEQYF	TGTGCCAGCAGCTTAACAATCCAGGGCGAGCAGTACTTC
NA	TRBJ2-3	NA	TRBV24-1	CATSDLYNTDTQYF	TGTGCCACCAGTGATTTATACAACACAGATACGCAGTATTTT
few	TRBJ2-1	TRBD2	TRBV30	CAHGLAGVRHNEQFF	TGTGCCCACGGGCTAGCGGGGGTCAGGCACAATGAGCAGTTCTTC
NA	TRBJ2-2	NA	TRBV30	CAWSYFTAVGGTGELFF	TGTGCCTGGAGTTACTTCACAGCCGTAGGTGGCACCGGGGAGCTGTTTTTT
once	TRBJ2-7	TRBD2	TRBV4-3	CASSQGVAGGSPYEQYF	TGCGCCAGCAGCCAAGGTGTAGCGGGAGGGAGCCCCTACGAGCAGTACTTC
once	TRBJ2-1	TRBD1	TRBV6-1	CASSASDRGHGNEQFF	TGTGCCAGCAGTGCCTCGGACAGGGGGCATGGCAATGAGCAGTTCTTC